The entry that follows covers one TCR beta chain sequence. This clonotype showed up just a few times. The antigen this receptor binds is unknown. No qualities accompany the bases; no much larger clone lies one base away. This specimen belongs to a study of blood T cells in healthy people across ages (dated by TCRdb to between 2014 and 2016). General notes on the study: In model experiments, template switching captured roughly one uniquely barcoded TCR beta cDNA molecule for every two T cells. Using deep sequencing normalized with unique cDNA molecular identifiers, the study measured how TCR beta repertoire diversity changes with age. Donors were grouped into four age groups: young (average about 15 years), middle-aged (39), aged (around 60) and long-lived (about 82). To avoid experimental bias, donors of different ages were spread randomly across the sequencing lanes. Two additional independent replicas of 1 million unique cDNA reads from the same blood draw were analyzed for two donors (one aged 18 to 30 and one aged 80 or older). General conclusions and limits of the study: Because the CMV infection status of the donors was unknown, age-related changes in expanded clonotypes may potentially have been confounded. As age increased, observed TCR beta diversity per million T cells dropped in a roughly linear way, and a significant reduction was already evident by age 40. Observed TCR beta diversity correlated strongly with the percentage of naive T cells measured by flow cytometry. Compared with the aged group, the long-lived group had more naive CD4+ T cells, fewer expanded clones and increased TCR diversity, suggesting age selection. Conclusive comparison of naive and antigen-experienced compartments was prevented by the profiling of bulk unsorted PBMCs. Estimates of total diversity based on one million sequenced T cells were regarded as lower bounds and as underestimates.

The germline V and J ends show losses of 8 bases and 7 bases respectively, and no gene match explains 8 bases of the junction. The CDR3 starts with the cysteine, ends with the phenylalanine, and has 14 residues. Only the CDR3 region is kept as DNA, spanning 42 bases read in frame from base 1. Based on the germline V gene (reference sequence), the CDR1 and CDR2 sequences are DFQATT and SNEGSKA. The library was generated by 5' RACE. Instrument used: Illumina HiSeq 2500. A second PCR of about 7 to 12 cycles was run with a J-beta primer mix and a sample-barcoded 5' primer. A unique molecular identifier was introduced onto each TCR beta cDNA molecule by a template-switch 5' adaptor carrying 12 random nucleotides. At least 3 million CDR3-containing paired-end reads were obtained from each sample. First-strand cDNA was synthesized from all RNA with the Mint cDNA synthesis kit, primed by a TRBC-specific oligonucleotide. Following uracil-DNA glycosylase treatment, a first 18-cycle PCR with universal primers M1SS and BC2_uni_R was performed on all cDNA. As for the original processing: Normalization of each sample was performed by random selection of 1 million high-quality reads, each carrying a distinct molecular identifier. Instead of being binned into consensus sequences, reads that shared molecular identifiers were thrown out. MiTCR, set to a Q25 quality threshold and the strictest error-elimination algorithm, was used for CDR3 identification, clonotype clustering and error correction. A nonparametric unseen species model with Euler transformation was used to estimate lower-bound total TCR beta diversity. TCRdb ran its own pipeline on the public reads, namely fastp trimming at Q25 and MiXCR clone calling, and kept in-frame beta chains. CDR3 protein duplicates are merged, each entry listing the most common genes and DNA. TCRdb's processing, not the authors' own work, is the source of the V and J calls. The sample table shows hundreds of thousands of distinct CDR3 sequences, and over 40% are seen once. About 13% of the sample is taken by the ten largest.

The 39 donors, aged 6 to 90 years, were systemically healthy Caucasian individuals from Russia. Ten milliliters of peripheral blood were drawn from each donor into EDTA-treated Vacutainer tubes. PBMCs were isolated by Ficoll-Paque density-gradient centrifugation, with at least 6 million obtained per sample. Trizol reagent was used to extract total RNA from PBMCs, with at least 5.5 micrograms per sample. For every donor, an aliquot of PBMCs went through flow cytometry to measure the percentages of naive CD45RAhigh/CD27high T cells. The TCR comes from an elderly woman in good health. The sequence joins TRBV20-1 to TRBJ2-1, and 13 bases in between align with TRBD2. The sample consisted of blood. The DNA reads as follows: TGCAGTTCACATTGGACTAGCGGGGGTAATGAGCAGTTCTTC. Its coded protein is CSSHWTSGGNEQFF.